These 27 T cell receptor beta chains were sequenced from one sample in a study of response to subunit inactivated influenza vaccine. MiXCR was run by TCRdb on the RT-PCR reads, yielding one entry per CDR3 protein. The sample has under 850,000 distinct CDR3 sequences; around 18% are singletons. The sequenced sample was PBMCs from blood, obtained 5 days after vaccination. The receptors shown here come from a middle-aged man who received an inactivated influenza vaccine.

The sample holds many counts of this clonotype. The CDR3 loop is CSARDGRGTDTQYF. The CDR3 nucleotides are TGCAGTGCTAGAGACGGGAGGGGGACAGATACGCAGTATTTT. The genes are TRBV20-1 and TRBJ2-3; TRBD2 matches at 8 bases. The germline V gene encodes CDR1 DFQATT and CDR2 SNEGSKA (reference sequence). The CDR3 consists of 14 residues. Trimming at V came to 0 bases and at J to 3 bases, leaving 2 bases not matched to a gene.

This chain connects TRBV4-3 to TRBJ2-1; 14 bases fit TRBD2. CDR1 is LGHNA and CDR2 is YSLEER in the germline V gene. J gave up 6 bases and V 4 bases, and 11 bases lay outside the gene matches. The CDR3 is 18 residues long. CDR3 nucleotide sequence: TGCGCCAGCAGCCGGAAGACGACGACTAGCGGGGGGGTCAATGAGCAGTTCTTC. Translated, it gives CASSRKTTTSGGVNEQFF.

The gene calls are TRBV20-1 and TRBJ2-1, with D tentatively TRBD2 (6 bases). The CDR3 is made up of 15 amino acids. Looked up from germline, CDR1 is DFQATT and CDR2 is SNEGSKA (reference sequence). V lost 1 base to trimming and J lost 0 bases, with 10 bases between them. CDR3 protein: CSARAGVPSYNEQFF. The CDR3 nucleotides are TGCAGTGCTAGAGCGGGAGTCCCCTCCTACAATGAGCAGTTCTTC.

This sequence joins TRBV4-1 and TRBJ2-5; D not resolved. The CDR3 extends over 14 amino acids. Trimming removed 1 base from V and 4 bases from J, with 10 bases in between. CDR1 MGHRA and CDR2 YSYEKL come from the germline V gene. The CDR3 DNA sequence: TGCGCCAGCAGCCAAGGGGTTAAACCAGAGACCCAGTACTTC. Translation gives CASSQGVKPETQYF.

Ten or more counts support this clonotype. Here the CDR3 reads CASSLGWAQPQHF. In nucleotides, the CDR3 is TGTGCCAGCAGCTTAGGTTGGGCTCAGCCCCAGCATTTT. The chain uses TRBV7-6 and TRBJ1-5; no reliable D call. The CDR3 totals 13 residues. Looked up from germline, CDR1 is SGHVS and CDR2 is FNYEAQ. Trimming shortened V by 1 base and J by 6 bases, and 7 bases separated the two germline ends.

This chain links TRBV20-1 with TRBJ1-5; possibly TRBD1 for D (6 bases). V was clipped by 3 bases and J by 4 bases, with 16 bases between them. The CDR3 consists of 15 residues. From germline, CDR1 is DFQATT and CDR2 SNEGSKA (reference sequence). CDR3 sequence reads: CSASPRVRGNQPQHF. The CDR3 DNA sequence: TGCAGTGCTAGCCCTCGGGTCAGGGGAAATCAGCCCCAGCATTTT.

The chain joins TRBV11-2 to TRBJ1-1; D is perhaps TRBD1 (6 bases). This CDR3 spans 16 amino acids. Between the trimmed V and J ends, which lost 2 bases and 1 base, there was a span of 14 bases. Germline assignment: CDR1 SGHAT and CDR2 FQNNGV. The CDR3 nucleotides read TGTGCCAGCAGCTTAAGAACAGGGTTGGGGAACACTGAAGCTTTCTTT. This codes for CASSLRTGLGNTEAFF.

The chain has TRBV7-9 and TRBJ2-1, with 7 bases fitting TRBD2. Per germline, CDR1 SEHNR and CDR2 FQNEAQ (reference sequence). This CDR3 spans 15 amino acids. The V and J ends lost 2 bases and 4 bases, in that order; junction bases with no gene match: 5. The CDR3 DNA follows: TGTGCCAGCAGCTTAACACTAGCGCAGTACAATGAGCAGTTCTTC. Protein product: CASSLTLAQYNEQFF.

The rearrangement uses TRBV7-9 and TRBJ1-2; perhaps TRBD1 as D (6 bases). The V gene lost 5 bases and the J gene lost 6 bases, with 13 bases spanning the gap. Germline CDR1 reads SEHNR; CDR2 reads FQNEAQ (reference sequence). The CDR3 has 13 amino acids. The DNA for the CDR3 is TGTGCCAGCAGCAACAGGGAGGGAGATGGCTACACCTTC. Translation: CASSNREGDGYTF. The entire variable domain, with the rest obtained from reference TRBV7-9 and TRBJ1-2, is as follows: DTGVSQNPRHKITKRGQNVTFRCDPISEHNRLYWYRQTLGQGPEFLTYFQNEAQLEKSRLLSDRFSAERPKGSFSTLEIQRTEQGDSAMYLCASSNREGDGYTFGSGTRLTVV.

This clonotype was seen only a few times. The genes are TRBV20-1 and TRBJ2-1; possible D gene TRBD2, 6 bases. V lost 0 bases and J 4 bases, leaving 10 bases between the germline ends. Germline V gene lookup returns CDR1 DFQATT and CDR2 SNEGSKA (reference sequence). This CDR3 is 14 amino acids long. The CDR3 is CSARDRLVYNEQFF. The CDR3 bases are TGCAGTGCTAGAGATCGACTAGTTTACAATGAGCAGTTCTTC.

The chain combines TRBV4-1 with TRBJ2-1, with D tentatively TRBD1 or TRBD2 (5 bases each). The V end was cut by 3 bases, the J end by 6 bases, with 15 bases between. This CDR3 has 15 residues. The germline CDR1 and CDR2 sequences are MGHRA and YSYEKL. DNA for the CDR3: TGCGCCAGCAGCCATCTTCTGGGGACCCCCAATGAGCAGTTCTTC. Translation: CASSHLLGTPNEQFF.

The sample holds a few counts of this clonotype. This rearrangement joins TRBV12-3 or TRBV12-4 to TRBJ2-3; 10 nucleotides align to TRBD1. The CDR3 consists of 16 residues. V was clipped by 3 bases and J by 0 bases; unmatched bases: 3. CDR3: CASSFDRGPSTDTQYF. In DNA, the CDR3 is TGTGCCAGCAGTTTCGACAGGGGGCCCAGCACAGATACGCAGTATTTT.

This clonotype came up a few times. V usage is TRBV28 and J usage is TRBJ1-2; maybe TRBD1 (5 bases). This CDR3 is 16 amino acids long. The germline V gene encodes CDR1 MDHEN and CDR2 SYDVKM. Trimming cost V 6 bases and J 0 bases, with 17 bases left between them. The CDR3: CASSFPPGTANYGYTF. The DNA for the CDR3 is TGTGCCAGCAGCTTCCCACCCGGGACGGCTAACTATGGCTACACCTTC.

This clonotype has a single count. The V call is TRBV12-3 or TRBV12-4, the J call TRBJ1-5; TRBD1 aligns across 9 bases. The junction had 6 bases not matched to a gene; V was cut back by 5 bases and J by 1 base. The CDR3 consists of 16 residues. CDR3 in DNA: TGTGCCAGCAGTCGAAAAGGACAGGGGAGCAATCAGCCCCAGCATTTT. Protein sequence: CASSRKGQGSNQPQHF.

This clonotype was seen a few times. The chain is built from TRBV20-1 and TRBJ2-5; D is unclear. The CDR3 is 11 amino acids. V gave up 3 bases and J gave up 3 bases, with 5 bases separating them. The germline CDR1 and CDR2 sequences are DFQATT and SNEGSKA (reference sequence). The CDR3 spells CSARIKETQYF. The CDR3 DNA reads as TGCAGTGCTAGGATCAAAGAGACCCAGTACTTC.

This clonotype showed up just a few times. The chain has TRBV7-8 and TRBJ2-5; possibly TRBD2 for D (5 bases). V lost 2 bases, J lost 2 bases, and 12 bases lay in between. The CDR3 consists of 15 residues. In germline, CDR1 is SGHVS, CDR2 FQNEAQ. The CDR3 here is CASSLRDAGQETQYF. CDR3 sequence (DNA): TGTGCCAGCAGCTTACGGGATGCAGGACAAGAGACCCAGTACTTC.

This clonotype was recorded a few times. The chain joins TRBV7-2 to TRBJ2-2; D gene ambiguous. This CDR3 is 13 amino acids long. V gave up 5 bases and J gave up 3 bases, with 7 bases separating them. CDR1 is SGHTA and CDR2 is FQGNSA in the germline V gene. CDR3 sequence reads: CASSVDYTGELFF. CDR3 nucleotides: TGTGCCAGCAGCGTAGATTACACCGGGGAGCTGTTTTTT.

In its sample, this clonotype was seen a few times. The chain recombines TRBV7-8 with TRBJ2-5; no definite D call. This CDR3 has 14 amino acids. Between the trimmed V and J ends, which lost 2 bases and 3 bases, there was a span of 10 bases. In germline, CDR1 is SGHVS, CDR2 FQNEAQ. The CDR3 loop is CASSLRWAEETQYF. The CDR3 DNA sequence: TGTGCCAGCAGCTTAAGATGGGCAGAAGAGACCCAGTACTTC.

The chain employs TRBV3-1 and TRBJ2-3; D gene uncertain. CDR1 and CDR2 (germline): LGHDT, YNNKEL (reference sequence). V was pared by 1 base and J by 7 bases, with 3 bases between. CDR3 length: 11 amino acids. For the CDR3, the DNA is TGTGCCAGCAGCCAAGGAAATACGCAGTATTTT. Its protein is CASSQGNTQYF.

This clonotype was counted between two and nine times. This chain connects TRBV15 to TRBJ2-1, with 7 bases lining up with TRBD2. This CDR3 comprises 16 residues. Trimming removed 6 bases from V and 4 bases from J; junction bases left unmatched: 12. Germline CDR1 is LNHNV and CDR2 is YYDKDF (reference sequence). The CDR3 DNA reads TGTGCCACCAGACCCGCAGAGCGGGATCTTTACAATGAGCAGTTCTTC. This translates into CATRPAERDLYNEQFF.

This clonotype was seen more than once but under ten times. CDR3 region: CASGLAGVSEQYF. The DNA of the CDR3 is TGTGCCAGCGGACTAGCGGGAGTGAGCGAGCAGTACTTC. This chain links TRBV6-2 or TRBV6-3 with TRBJ2-7, with 13 nucleotides matching TRBD2. The CDR3 covers 13 residues. In germline, CDR1 is MNHEY, CDR2 SVGEGT. With 8 bases clipped from V and 6 bases from J, the junction kept 4 bases outside the gene matches.

The chain joins TRBV9 to TRBJ2-1, with 11 positions matching TRBD2. Germline V gene sequence: CDR1 SGDLS, CDR2 YYNGEE. J was trimmed by 12 bases and V by 5 bases; bases with no gene match: 10. The CDR3 runs to 14 residues. The CDR3 here is CASSTSGSPSPQFF. In nucleotides, the CDR3 is TGTGCCAGCAGTACTAGCGGGAGTCCTTCACCGCAGTTCTTC.

The CDR3 here is CASSPLPGQGPYEQYF. The CDR3 DNA is TGTGCCAGCAGCCCCCTGCCGGGACAGGGACCCTACGAGCAGTACTTC. The chain links TRBV7-2 to TRBJ2-7; 9 positions match TRBD1. Germline-derived CDR1 and CDR2 are SGHTA and FQGNSA. Trimming took 5 bases from V and 2 from J; bases not matched to a gene: 10. The CDR3 covers 16 residues.

This clonotype was recorded many times. The gene calls are TRBV7-7 and TRBJ2-5; D unresolved. CDR3 length equals 16 residues. V dropped 3 bases and J dropped 7 bases, with 21 bases sitting between them. The germline V gene encodes CDR1 SSHAT and CDR2 FNYEAQ (reference sequence). CDR3 sequence reads: CASSLDIAFTGWTQYF. DNA of the CDR3: TGTGCCAGCAGCTTGGATATAGCCTTCACCGGATGGACCCAGTACTTC.

At least ten counts were recorded for this clonotype. The V gene is TRBV12-3 or TRBV12-4, the J gene TRBJ1-5, with D possibly being TRBD1 (6 bases). Trimming stripped 6 bases from V and 4 bases from J, with 10 bases between. The CDR3 has 13 amino acids. CDR3 amino acids: CASRRTENQPQHF. The CDR3 nucleotides are TGTGCCAGCAGAAGGACAGAGAATCAGCCCCAGCATTTT.

The chain combines TRBV29-1 with TRBJ2-4; perhaps D is TRBD1 or TRBD2 (5 bases each). The germline CDR1 and CDR2 sequences are SQVTM and ANQGSEA. The CDR3 extends over 14 amino acids. V shed 6 bases and J shed 8 bases, with 20 bases lying between them. The CDR3 protein is CSVGRLGDMDIQYF. CDR3 nucleotide sequence: TGCAGCGTAGGCCGGCTGGGGGATATGGACATTCAGTACTTC.

This clonotype came up many times. V is TRBV3-1 and J is TRBJ2-7; 10 bases are shared with TRBD2. The V gene's germline CDR1 is LGHDT and CDR2 YNNKEL (reference sequence). The CDR3 runs 15 residues. Unmatched junction bases numbered 7, after V lost 1 base and J lost 7 bases. CDR3 sequence (DNA): TGTGCCAGCAGCCAAGTGCTAGCGGGAGTAAAGGAGCAGTACTTC. Amino acids: CASSQVLAGVKEQYF.